This TCR beta chain was sequenced for a study of T cell changes during pregnancy in multiple sclerosis. Germline CDR1 reads KGHSH; CDR2 reads LQKENI. CDR3 length equals 18 residues. J lost 1 base, V lost 3 bases, and 10 bases had no gene match. Here immunoSEQ multiplex PCR was the method, and the copy in TCRdb shows in-frame clones only, minus some. The sample lists about 20,000 clones, 75% to 90% occurring once. Sequences were derived from CD8+ T cells from peripheral blood mononuclear cells, sampled after pregnancy. J is TRBJ2-2 and V is TRBV18; 8 positions agree with TRBD2. The sequence was collected from a female donor in good health, enrolled as a control in a pregnancy study. The CDR3 DNA reads as TGTGCCAGCTCACCTTCTCCGGGGGGGAGTGAGAACACCGGGGAGCTGTTTTTT. Amino acid sequence: CASSPSPGGSENTGELFF.